This T cell receptor (beta chain) was identified in a study of shared clonotypes between healthy human individuals. Assay: immunoSEQ multiplex PCR; the TCRdb copy retains only in-frame clones and omits some. The sample holds a few million clones; 85% to 95% are singletons and the top ten take 0.39%. The V gene end was trimmed by 4 bases and the J gene end by 3 bases; junction bases not matched to a gene: 6. Germline assignment: CDR1 SGHRS and CDR2 YFSETQ. This CDR3 has 14 residues. The sample comprised naive CD4+ T cells from PBMCs. This sample's subset: CD45RA+ positively selected. The source of this sequence is a man in his late teens or twenties in good health. Some clones in this sample may be carry-over from other donors' samples. This sequence joins TRBV5-1 and TRBJ2-7, with 8 nucleotides matching TRBD1. The CDR3 DNA follows: TGCGCCAGCAGCGCCTCCGGGACAGGCTACGAGCAGTACTTC. Its translation is CASSASGTGYEQYF. The full variable domain, with the rest looked up from reference TRBV5-1 and TRBJ2-7, is KAGVTQTPRYLIKTRGQQVTLSCSPISGHRSVSWYQQTPGQGLQFLFEYFSETQRNKGNFPGRFSGRQFSNSRSEMNVSTLELGDSALYLCASSASGTGYEQYFGPGTRLTVT.